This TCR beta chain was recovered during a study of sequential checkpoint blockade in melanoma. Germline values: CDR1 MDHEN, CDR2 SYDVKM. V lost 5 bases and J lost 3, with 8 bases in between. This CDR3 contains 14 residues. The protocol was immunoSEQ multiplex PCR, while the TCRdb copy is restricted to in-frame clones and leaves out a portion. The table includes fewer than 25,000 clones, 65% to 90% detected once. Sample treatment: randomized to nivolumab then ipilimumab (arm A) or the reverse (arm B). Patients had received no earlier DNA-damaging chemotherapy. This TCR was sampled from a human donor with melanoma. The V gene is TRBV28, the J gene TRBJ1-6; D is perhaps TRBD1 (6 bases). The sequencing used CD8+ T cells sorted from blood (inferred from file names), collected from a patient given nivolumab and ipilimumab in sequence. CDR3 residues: CASSPGHYNSPLHF. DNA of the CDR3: TGTGCCAGCAGTCCGGGACACTATAATTCACCCCTCCACTTT.